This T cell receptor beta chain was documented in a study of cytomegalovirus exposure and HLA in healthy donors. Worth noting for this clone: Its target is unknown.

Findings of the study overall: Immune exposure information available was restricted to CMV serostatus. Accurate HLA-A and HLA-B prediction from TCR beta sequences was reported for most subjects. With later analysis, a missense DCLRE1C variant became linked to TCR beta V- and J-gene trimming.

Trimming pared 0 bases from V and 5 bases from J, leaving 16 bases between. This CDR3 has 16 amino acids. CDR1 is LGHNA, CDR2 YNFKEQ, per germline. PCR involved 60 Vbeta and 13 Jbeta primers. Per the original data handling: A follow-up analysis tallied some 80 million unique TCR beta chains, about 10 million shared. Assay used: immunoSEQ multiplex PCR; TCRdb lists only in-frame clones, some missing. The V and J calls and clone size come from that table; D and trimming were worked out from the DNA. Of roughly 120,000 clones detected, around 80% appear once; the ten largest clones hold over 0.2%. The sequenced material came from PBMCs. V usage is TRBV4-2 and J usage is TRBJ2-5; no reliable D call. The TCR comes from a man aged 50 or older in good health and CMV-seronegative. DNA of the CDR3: TGTGCCAGCAGCCAAGATGCGGTCCTCTTCCGCGAGACCCAGTACTTC. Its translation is CASSQDAVLFRETQYF.